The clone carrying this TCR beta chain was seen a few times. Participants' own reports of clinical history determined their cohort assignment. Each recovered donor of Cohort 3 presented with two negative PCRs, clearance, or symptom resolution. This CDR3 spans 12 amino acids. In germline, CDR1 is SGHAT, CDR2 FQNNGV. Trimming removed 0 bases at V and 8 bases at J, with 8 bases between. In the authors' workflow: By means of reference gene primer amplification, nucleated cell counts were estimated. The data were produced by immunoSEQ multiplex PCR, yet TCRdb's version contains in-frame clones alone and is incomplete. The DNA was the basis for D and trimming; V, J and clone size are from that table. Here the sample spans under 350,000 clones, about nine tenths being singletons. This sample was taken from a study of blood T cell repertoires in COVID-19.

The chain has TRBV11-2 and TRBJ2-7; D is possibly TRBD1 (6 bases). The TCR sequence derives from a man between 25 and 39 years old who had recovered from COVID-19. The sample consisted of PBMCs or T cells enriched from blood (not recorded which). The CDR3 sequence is CASSLEGAKQYF. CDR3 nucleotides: TGTGCCAGCAGCTTAGAGGGGGCCAAGCAGTACTTC.